This T cell receptor (beta chain) was found in a study of early T cells in non-severe SARS-CoV-2 infection. Study summary: It was bulk RNA from unsorted whole blood that was sequenced, and the chains were unpaired.

Trimming shortened V by 7 bases and J by 8 bases, and 14 bases separated the two germline ends. This CDR3 is 12 amino acids long. In germline, CDR1 is LNHDA, CDR2 SQIVND (reference sequence). Whole-study findings and limits: Lookups in VDJdb leaned toward anti-spike CD8 responses and missed private and CD4 specificities.

This clonotype was observed at least ten times. Its antigen remains unidentified. TCRdb ran MiXCR on the 5' RACE reads and lists one entry per CDR3 protein. The sample lists roughly 75,000 distinct CDR3 sequences, 12% occurring once. The specimen sequenced was whole blood. The clonotype was recovered from an adult who was a healthcare worker with PCR-confirmed SARS-CoV-2 infection or an uninfected control (not recorded which). This rearrangement joins TRBV19 to TRBJ1-2, with TRBD1 as a possible D gene (6 bases). CDR3 DNA: TGTGCCAGTAAAAGACAGGCTGCGGGCTACACCTTC. Amino acid sequence: CASKRQAAGYTF. Together with reference TRBV19 and TRBJ1-2, the CDR3 gives the full variable domain: DGGITQSPKYLFRKEGQNVTLSCEQNLNHDAMYWYRQDPGQGLRLIYYSQIVNDFQKGDIAEGYSVSREKKESFPLTVTSAQKNPTAFYLCASKRQAAGYTFGSGTRLTVV.